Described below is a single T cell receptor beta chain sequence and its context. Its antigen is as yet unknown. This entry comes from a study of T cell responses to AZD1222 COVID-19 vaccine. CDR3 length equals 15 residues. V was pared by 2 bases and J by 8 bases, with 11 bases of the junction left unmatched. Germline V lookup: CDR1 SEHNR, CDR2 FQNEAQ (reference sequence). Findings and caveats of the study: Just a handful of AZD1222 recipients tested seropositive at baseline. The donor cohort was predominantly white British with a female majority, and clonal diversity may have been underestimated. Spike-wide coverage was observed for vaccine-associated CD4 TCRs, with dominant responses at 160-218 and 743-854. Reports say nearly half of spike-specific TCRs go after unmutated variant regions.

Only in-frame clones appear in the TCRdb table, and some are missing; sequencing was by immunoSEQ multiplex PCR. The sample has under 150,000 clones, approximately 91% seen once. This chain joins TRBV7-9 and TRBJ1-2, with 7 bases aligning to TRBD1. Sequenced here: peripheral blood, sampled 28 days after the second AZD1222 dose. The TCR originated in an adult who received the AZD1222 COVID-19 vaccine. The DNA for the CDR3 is TGTGCCAGCAGCTTACAAGGCAGGGGGATAAGCGGCTACACCTTC. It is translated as CASSLQGRGISGYTF.